Listed here is a single TCR beta chain. Its cognate antigen has yet to be identified. No much larger clonotype is one base removed from it; base qualities were not supplied. The library was obtained by the immunoSEQ multiplex PCR assay. In most patients, genomic DNA was isolated using the Qiagen DNeasy Blood and Tissue Kit and sent frozen to Adaptive Biotechnologies for TCR sequencing. Adaptive Biotechnologies carried out high-throughput TCR-beta CDR3 sequencing of genomic DNA for most patients. Per the source publication's procedure: TCR sequencing data were retrieved from Adaptive's ImmunoSEQ software for 18 patients, whereas three other patients were processed with MiXCR and VDJtools. CD4 versus CD8 sorting errors were corrected by removing sequences found in both subsets at a frequency ratio below 5:1. CDR3 nucleotide sequences shared between donor and recipient were removed because the origin of such sequences could not be assigned. At least 2-fold expansion over unstimulated cells and a minimum CFSE-low frequency of 0.002% (template counts) or 0.001% (read counts) were required for clones to be classified as alloreactive. Clones were considered mappable if detected in sequenced pre-transplant spleen, lymph node, or MLR CFSE-low populations of the donor or recipient. Cumulative frequency of alloreactive clones was calculated as a percentage of all sequences weighted by copy number. TCRdb took this table from immuneACCESS and kept in-frame rearrangements with V and J called. Such tables lack part of the clones; where checked against another copy, unresolved V genes explain under half of the gap, and the rest is unexplained. The V and J calls and the clone size are those of that table, but D and trimming were determined from the DNA. The sample data list about 90,000 clones, and approximately 89% of these were observed just once. Of the sample, about 0.34% falls within the top ten clones.

The time point label here, explained by the study, means: cells obtained before transplantation from donor or recipient. CD3+CD4+ and CD3+CD8+ populations were FACS-sorted from unstimulated pre-transplant donor and recipient cells taken from spleen or lymph nodes. The data were obtained in a study of graft-versus-host responses after intestinal transplantation (dated by TCRdb to about 2021). As for the study more broadly: The transplants that recipients received were multivisceral, liver-intestinal, or isolated intestinal. A peak of at least 4% donor T cells among recipient peripheral blood mononuclear cells was the definition used for donor T cell macrochimerism. The cohort enrolled 24 intestinal transplant recipients, one of whom was a retransplant, and a few patients without pretransplant specimens were excluded. Graft-versus-host and host-versus-graft alloreactive T cell clones were tracked in the graft, circulation and bone marrow after intestinal transplantation using bulk TCR-beta CDR3 sequencing. Alloreactive clones were identified by sequencing pre-transplant mixed lymphocyte reaction products and comparing them with unstimulated pre-transplant donor and recipient T cells. Rather than being sequenced by the commercial service, samples from three later patients were sequenced in-house on an Illumina MiSeq and processed with MiXCR. Every recipient was given anti-thymocyte globulin induction, then maintenance tacrolimus and steroids for two to three years.

The CDR3 holds 13 amino acids from the cysteine to the phenylalanine. The sequence is cut down to CDR3 DNA, 39 bases in frame from base 1. After removal of 7 bases from V and 10 bases from J, the junction retains 6 bases not matched to a gene. The germline V gene yields KGHSH for CDR1 and LQKENI for CDR2. The study at large found these results: GvH clones turned up in recipient bone marrow, with some appearing earlier in ileal mucosa or blood, a pattern consistent with an intestinal mucosal origin. Early after transplant, peak levels of circulating GvH clones were found to be associated with declines in HvG clones. The conclusions were limited by the relatively low number and heterogeneity of the intestinal transplant patients. In the allografts of patients with donor T cell macrochimerism, GvH to HvG T cell clonal ratios were high.

The specimen comprised unstimulated CD4+ T cells sorted from spleen or lymph node cells, sampled before transplant. The chain links TRBV18 with TRBJ1-6; TRBD1 matches 8 bases in the middle. The sequence was obtained from a human donor who was the organ donor for an intestinal transplant. Here the CDR3 is given as CASFGTGGSPLHF. Here is the DNA: TGTGCCAGCTTCGGGACAGGTGGCTCACCCCTCCACTTT.